The 23 T cell receptor beta chains presented below share a single source sample, sequenced in a study of shared clonotypes between healthy human individuals. The method was immunoSEQ multiplex PCR; TCRdb's version includes in-frame clones alone and lacks a portion of them. The top ten clones hold less than 0.15% of a sample with roughly 2.4 million clones, approximately 94% of them seen once. The sequenced material came from naive CD4+ T cells sorted from blood. Subset meaning: CD45RA+ positively selected. These TCRs come from a young man in good health.

Notes on this clone: Additional DNA sequences in this sample encode the identical CDR3. The chain links TRBV7-2 to TRBJ2-7; TRBD1 matches at 9 bases. This CDR3 is built from 13 residues. V shed 5 bases, J shed 4 bases, and the junction held 3 bases outside the gene matches. In germline, CDR1 is SGHTA, CDR2 FQGNSA. The CDR3 loop is CASSPGQGYEQYF. The DNA of the CDR3 is TGTGCCAGCAGCCCGGGACAGGGATACGAGCAGTACTTC.

The chain uses TRBV5-4 and TRBJ2-7, with TRBD1 identical over 10 bases. The CDR3 spans 15 residues. CDR1 is SGHNT and CDR2 is YYREEE in the germline V gene (reference sequence). With 3 bases clipped from V and 7 bases from J, the junction kept 10 bases outside the gene matches. CDR3 in DNA: TGTGCCAGCAGCTATACGGACAGGGGGAGAGGGGAGCAGTACTTC. Translated, it gives CASSYTDRGRGEQYF.

This clone was seen once. As DNA, the CDR3 is TGCAGCGTGGATTCCTACGGGACAGGGGGCGGCTACACCTTC. Amino acid sequence: CSVDSYGTGGGYTF. V usage is TRBV29-1 and J usage is TRBJ1-2; 12 bases align to TRBD1. The CDR3 contains 14 residues. Per germline, CDR1 SQVTM and CDR2 ANQGSEA. J was trimmed by 8 bases and V by 6 bases; bases with no gene match: 10.

CDR3 bases: TGTGCCACCAGCAGAGGGGGAGGGTGGGAGAACACTGAAGCTTTCTTT. Amino acids: CATSRGGGWENTEAFF. The V and J genes are TRBV15 and TRBJ1-1; D gene ambiguous. V dropped 1 base and J dropped 1 base, with 13 bases sitting between them. Germline V gene lookup returns CDR1 LNHNV and CDR2 YYDKDF (reference sequence). The CDR3 loop spans 16 amino acids.

The chain combines TRBV5-4 with TRBJ1-4; 7 bases are a match to TRBD1. Germline V gives CDR1 SGHNT, CDR2 YYREEE (reference sequence). V lost 4 bases, J lost 0 bases, and 3 bases stayed unmatched. CDR3 length: 15 residues. The CDR3 DNA follows: TGTGCCAGCAGCCTCGGGACAGCAACTAATGAAAAACTGTTTTTT. It specifies CASSLGTATNEKLFF.

Concerning this clone itself: Other nucleotide sequences from this sample produce the same CDR3. The rearrangement joins TRBV7-8 to TRBJ1-1; 9 nucleotides align to TRBD1. Germline assignment: CDR1 SGHVS and CDR2 FQNEAQ. CDR3 length equals 14 residues. Unmatched junction bases numbered 2, after V lost 4 bases and J lost 2 bases. The CDR3 DNA is TGTGCCAGCAGCTGGGGACAGGGTAACACTGAAGCTTTCTTT. It translates to CASSWGQGNTEAFF.

The chain has TRBV7-6 and TRBJ2-1, with D perhaps TRBD1 (6 bases). V was trimmed by 3 bases and J by 2 bases, leaving 8 bases between them. This CDR3 spans 14 amino acids. Germline CDR1 is SGHVS and CDR2 is FNYEAQ. The CDR3 DNA follows: TGTGCCAGCAGCTTTGAGGGGGCCTACAATGAGCAGTTCTTC. Protein product: CASSFEGAYNEQFF. The complete variable domain, with remaining parts taken from reference TRBV7-6 and TRBJ2-1, reads GAGVSQSPRYKVTKRGQDVALRCDPISGHVSLYWYRQALGQGPEFLTYFNYEAQQDKSGLPNDRFSAERPEGSISTLTIQRTEQRDSAMYRCASSFEGAYNEQFFGPGTRLTVL.

V and J are TRBV6-1 and TRBJ1-5, with TRBD1 matching 10 bases. The CDR3 covers 13 residues. Trimming took 6 bases from V and 6 from J; bases not matched to a gene: 2. Germline lookup yields CDR1 MNHNS and CDR2 SASEGT. The CDR3 bases are TGTGCCAGCAGGGACAGGGGGATTCAGCCCCAGCATTTT. This translates into CASRDRGIQPQHF.

The chain has TRBV7-6 and TRBJ2-5; TRBD1 aligns across 10 bases. CDR1 is SGHVS and CDR2 is FNYEAQ in the germline V gene. J was trimmed by 1 base and V by 2 bases; bases with no gene match: 13. The CDR3 totals 19 residues. CDR3 residues: CASSLRGGTGVLRQETQYF. In DNA, the CDR3 is TGTGCCAGCAGCTTAAGGGGGGGGACAGGGGTCCTCCGCCAAGAGACCCAGTACTTC.

This clone was counted a few times. The rearrangement joins TRBV19 to TRBJ1-5, with D uncertain. Trimming took 7 bases from V and 2 from J, leaving 6 bases between them. Germline V gives CDR1 LNHDA, CDR2 SQIVND (reference sequence). The CDR3 covers 12 residues. CDR3: CASKNGNQPQHF. In nucleotides, the CDR3 is TGTGCCAGTAAAAATGGCAATCAGCCCCAGCATTTT.

The chain joins TRBV29-1 to TRBJ2-3; a possible D gene is TRBD1 (6 bases). V lost 4 bases and J lost 6, with 11 bases in between. The length of the CDR3 is 12 residues. CDR1 SQVTM and CDR2 ANQGSEA come from the germline V gene. The CDR3 protein is CSVANRADTQYF. The CDR3 DNA reads as TGCAGCGTTGCCAACAGGGCTGATACGCAGTATTTT.

The rearrangement uses TRBV28 and TRBJ2-1; TRBD2 matches at 9 bases. Germline V gene lookup returns CDR1 MDHEN and CDR2 SYDVKM. The CDR3 sequence is 16 residues long. J gave up 7 bases and V 5 bases, and 12 bases lay outside the gene matches. The CDR3 here is CASSLRLGGGANEQFF. The CDR3 DNA reads as TGTGCCAGCAGTCTCCGACTGGGCGGGGGGGCAAATGAGCAGTTCTTC.

This chain connects TRBV6-6 to TRBJ2-1, with 7 positions matching TRBD1. This CDR3 is 13 amino acids long. Trimming cost V 6 bases and J 9 bases; bases outside gene matches: 8. CDR1 and CDR2 from the germline V gene are MNHNY and SVGAGI (reference sequence). CDR3 sequence: CASRPRDSGEQFF. DNA of the CDR3: TGTGCCAGCAGACCTAGGGACAGTGGTGAGCAGTTCTTC.

The chain carries TRBV5-1 and TRBJ2-7, with D perhaps TRBD2 (6 bases). The length of the CDR3 is 14 residues. The V end lost 4 bases, the J end lost 3 bases, and 14 bases lay between the germline ends. Germline CDR1 and CDR2: SGHRS and YFSETQ. DNA of the CDR3: TGCGCCAGCAGCGACAGACCGGGAGACTACGAGCAGTACTTC. Amino acid sequence: CASSDRPGDYEQYF.

The genes are TRBV15 and TRBJ2-5; unclear D gene. V shed 0 bases and J shed 1 base, with 9 bases lying between them. The CDR3 totals 15 residues. Germline lookup yields CDR1 LNHNV and CDR2 YYDKDF (reference sequence). The CDR3 DNA sequence: TGTGCCACCAGCAGAGATGCCAGCGTCCAAGAGACCCAGTACTTC. Translated, it gives CATSRDASVQETQYF.

As DNA, the CDR3 is TGTGCCAGCAGCGTAGGGGAAGAAGAGCCCCAGCATTTT. Translated, it gives CASSVGEEEPQHF. This chain joins TRBV11-1 and TRBJ1-5; perhaps TRBD1 as D (5 bases). Trimming took off 5 bases at V and 8 bases at J, with 13 bases between the two ends. Germline CDR1 is SGHAT and CDR2 is FQDESV (reference sequence). This CDR3 region has 13 residues.

For this clone: The same CDR3 is also encoded by other DNA sequences in this sample. The chain links TRBV7-9 to TRBJ1-1; D not resolved. CDR1 is SEHNR and CDR2 is FQNEAQ in the germline V gene (reference sequence). The CDR3 length is 13 residues. The V and J ends lost 1 base and 2 bases respectively, with 5 bases between them. The CDR3 protein is CASSLGANTEAFF. The CDR3 DNA is TGTGCCAGCAGCTTAGGGGCTAACACTGAAGCTTTCTTT.

This rearrangement joins TRBV18 to TRBJ1-5, with a possible D match to TRBD1 (6 bases). V was cut by 8 bases and J by 5 bases, with 13 bases left in between. The CDR3 has 13 amino acids. The germline CDR1 and CDR2 sequences are KGHSH and LQKENI. This CDR3 reads CASNRDTYQPQHF. CDR3 sequence (DNA): TGTGCCAGCAATAGGGACACCTATCAGCCCCAGCATTTT.

The chain links TRBV11-2 to TRBJ1-4; 10 nucleotides agree with TRBD1. The germline gives CDR1 SGHAT, CDR2 FQNNGV. V shed 4 bases and J 6 bases; nucleotides not matched to a gene: 11. There are 17 residues in the CDR3. CDR3 loop: CASSSDPGTGDYEKLFF. Written as DNA, the CDR3 is TGTGCCAGCAGCTCCGACCCCGGGACAGGGGATTATGAAAAACTGTTTTTT.

The chain is built from TRBV28 and TRBJ1-5; D may be TRBD1 (5 bases). The CDR3 runs 16 residues. Germline V gene sequence: CDR1 MDHEN, CDR2 SYDVKM. V dropped 4 bases and J dropped 0 bases, with 13 bases sitting between them. CDR3 protein: CASSSKGWYSNQPQHF. CDR3 nucleotides: TGTGCCAGCAGTTCCAAGGGGTGGTATAGCAATCAGCCCCAGCATTTT. The full variable domain, rest sourced from reference TRBV28 and TRBJ1-5, is DVKVTQSSRYLVKRTGEKVFLECVQDMDHENMFWYRQDPGLGLRLIYFSYDVKMKEKGDIPEGYSVSREKKERFSLILESASTNQTSMYLCASSSKGWYSNQPQHFGDGTRLSIL.

V gene TRBV4-3 combines with J gene TRBJ2-3, with 11 bases identical to TRBD2. The germline gives CDR1 LGHNA, CDR2 YSLEER. V dropped 2 bases and J dropped 1; count of bases not matched to a gene: 8. The CDR3 loop spans 18 amino acids. For the CDR3, the DNA is TGCGCCAGCAGCCAACTGTCAGGACTAGCGGGTCGCACAGATACGCAGTATTTT. Translated, it gives CASSQLSGLAGRTDTQYF.

The rearrangement links TRBV19 to TRBJ2-7; 8 nucleotides agree with TRBD1. The CDR3 loop spans 15 amino acids. Trimming took 5 bases from V and 6 from J; bases not matched to a gene: 12. Looked up from germline, CDR1 is LNHDA and CDR2 is SQIVND (reference sequence). CDR3 loop: CASSHRTGPPPEQYF. DNA of the CDR3: TGTGCCAGTAGTCACCGGACAGGGCCCCCCCCCGAGCAGTACTTC.

Points on this clone: The junction does not match germline at one end; this may be a read error. The V and J genes are TRBV7-4 and TRBJ2-5; TRBD2 agrees at 8 bases. This CDR3 has 18 amino acids. Per the germline V gene, CDR1 is SGHVT and CDR2 is SQSDAQ. This CDR3 reads CASSIASGQPKGGETQYF. The CDR3 DNA reads as TGTGCCAGCAGCATAGCTAGCGGGCAACCCAAGGGGGGAGAGACCCAGTACTTC.